This entry lists 29 T cell receptor beta chains sequenced from one sample in a study of shared clonotypes between healthy human individuals. In the naive CD8 group, cells lacked CD45RO and were positively selected for CCR7, so terminally differentiated effector memory CD45RA+ cells were left out. The data were produced by immunoSEQ multiplex PCR, yet TCRdb's version contains in-frame clones alone and is incomplete. The sample holds some 580,000 clones; roughly 98% are singletons and the top ten take 0.3%. The sample was naive CD8+ T cells sorted from blood. The receptors were sampled from a man aged 25 to 40 in good health.

This rearrangement joins TRBV6-6 to TRBJ2-7; 7 bases are shared with TRBD1. The V and J ends lost 0 bases and 3 bases, in that order; junction bases with no gene match: 2. Germline assignment: CDR1 MNHNY and CDR2 SVGAGI (reference sequence). The CDR3 contains 14 residues. The CDR3 DNA reads TGTGCCAGCAGTTACTCGTCAGGGGGCTACGAGCAGTACTTC. Translating it yields CASSYSSGGYEQYF.

V usage is TRBV21-1 and J usage is TRBJ2-1; the table's TRBD2 call for D was not verified on the DNA. TRBV21-1 counts as a pseudogene. The CDR3 covers 15 residues. The CDR3 protein is CAMHTGTSLLNEQFF. The CDR3 nucleotides are TGTGCCATGCACACCGGGACTAGTCTTTTGAATGAGCAGTTCTTC.

The rearrangement links TRBV11-2 to TRBJ2-2, with TRBD2 identical over 11 bases. The CDR3 has 15 residues. Per the germline V gene, CDR1 is SGHAT and CDR2 is FQNNGV. The V and J ends lost 5 bases and 7 bases, in that order; junction bases with no gene match: 6. Written as DNA, the CDR3 is TGTGCCAGCAGCGATGGGACTAGCGGCTTCGGGGAGCTGTTTTTT. It yields the protein CASSDGTSGFGELFF.

The genes are TRBV2 and TRBJ2-7, with 10 bases identical to TRBD1. CDR3 size: 14 residues. Germline-derived CDR1 and CDR2 are SNHLY and FYNNEI. Trimming took 9 bases from V and 2 from J; bases not matched to a gene: 7. The CDR3 DNA reads TGTGCCAGAGGGTCGGACAGGGGGACCTACGAGCAGTACTTC. It specifies CARGSDRGTYEQYF.

The CDR3 is CASSLGIGRDEQFF. CDR3 in DNA: TGTGCCAGCAGCTTGGGAATTGGGAGGGATGAGCAGTTCTTC. J is TRBJ2-1 and V is TRBV5-5; 7 bases match TRBD2. From germline, CDR1 is SGHKS and CDR2 YYEKEE (reference sequence). This CDR3 has 14 amino acids. J gave up 8 bases and V 0 bases, and 5 bases lay outside the gene matches.

The genes are TRBV11-2 and TRBJ2-7; D is uncertain. Trimming shortened V by 6 bases and J by 3 bases, and 6 bases separated the two germline ends. The germline V gene has CDR1 SGHAT and CDR2 FQNNGV. The CDR3 totals 11 residues. The CDR3 DNA reads as TGTGCCAGCAGAATCTACTACGAGCAGTACTTC. Translating it yields CASRIYYEQYF.

This chain uses TRBV19 with TRBJ2-3; 11 positions match TRBD2. Germline lookup yields CDR1 LNHDA and CDR2 SQIVND (reference sequence). The CDR3 consists of 17 residues. J gave up 6 bases and V 6 bases, and 14 bases lay outside the gene matches. CDR3 DNA sequence: TGTGCCAGTAGCCCCCAGCCGACTAGCGGGATGGTGGATACGCAGTATTTT. Its protein is CASSPQPTSGMVDTQYF.

The chain uses TRBV13 and TRBJ1-2, with 7 bases fitting TRBD1. The CDR3 extends over 14 amino acids. The germline CDR1 and CDR2 sequences are PRHDT and FYEKMQ (reference sequence). J lost 9 bases, V lost 4 bases, and 11 bases had no gene match. CDR3 protein: CASSSSPGTASYTF. Written as DNA, the CDR3 is TGTGCCAGCAGCTCGAGCCCCGGGACAGCGAGCTACACCTTC.

The V gene is TRBV5-4, the J gene TRBJ2-3; D not certain. Trimming shortened V by 0 bases and J by 2 bases, and 4 bases separated the two germline ends. This CDR3 comprises 13 residues. CDR1 SGHNT and CDR2 YYREEE come from the germline V gene (reference sequence). The CDR3 loop is CASSLENTDTQYF. Written as DNA, the CDR3 is TGTGCCAGCAGCTTGGAGAACACAGATACGCAGTATTTT.

The rearrangement links TRBV5-1 to TRBJ1-1; 8 bases are shared with TRBD1. The CDR3 has 13 amino acids. V shed 7 bases and J 1 base; nucleotides not matched to a gene: 3. Looked up from germline, CDR1 is SGHRS and CDR2 is YFSETQ. The CDR3 loop is CASGQGGNTEAFF. CDR3 nucleotide sequence: TGCGCCAGCGGACAGGGCGGGAACACTGAAGCTTTCTTT.

V and J are TRBV6-9 and TRBJ2-5; 10 nucleotides line up with TRBD2. The V gene end was trimmed by 5 bases and the J gene end by 3 bases; junction bases not matched to a gene: 6. CDR3 size: 15 residues. Germline lookup yields CDR1 MNHGY and CDR2 SVAAGI. CDR3 region: CASSVGLAVKETQYF. CDR3 in DNA: TGTGCCAGCAGTGTTGGACTAGCGGTTAAAGAGACCCAGTACTTC.

The V call is TRBV6-1, the J call TRBJ1-2; no definite D call. This CDR3 has 19 residues. Germline CDR1 is MNHNS and CDR2 is SASEGT. Between the trimmed V and J ends, which lost 2 bases and 8 bases, there was a span of 30 bases. The CDR3 DNA follows: TGTGCCAGCAGTGAACTGGGAGGAACCAGGTCCCAGGATAACTGGGGCTACACCTTC. Encoded protein: CASSELGGTRSQDNWGYTF.

In its sample, this clone was seen once. This rearrangement joins TRBV4-1 to TRBJ2-7; no clear D. Trimming removed 0 bases from V and 4 bases from J, with 7 bases in between. Per the germline V gene, CDR1 is MGHRA and CDR2 is YSYEKL. The CDR3 contains 13 residues. CDR3 nucleotides: TGCGCCAGCAGCCAAGATCTGATTTACGAGCAGTACTTC. Residues: CASSQDLIYEQYF.

J is TRBJ2-7 and V is TRBV18; D is undetermined. Germline V gene lookup returns CDR1 KGHSH and CDR2 LQKENI. The CDR3 is 17 amino acids. V was shortened by 2 bases and J by 0 bases, with 17 bases between the two germline ends. In DNA, the CDR3 is TGTGCCAGCTCACCAGCGCTCCCGAGGACCTTCTCCTACGAGCAGTACTTC. This translates into CASSPALPRTFSYEQYF.

Worth noting for this clone: Additional DNA sequences in this sample encode the identical CDR3. The chain is built from TRBV5-4 and TRBJ2-3; maybe TRBD2 (6 bases). The ends were cut back, 1 base at V and 1 base at J, with 7 bases in the middle. The germline gives CDR1 SGHNT, CDR2 YYREEE (reference sequence). This CDR3 spans 14 amino acids. This CDR3 is CASSLSGGTDTQYF. In DNA, the CDR3 is TGTGCCAGCAGCTTGTCGGGGGGCACAGATACGCAGTATTTT.

This rearrangement joins TRBV10-3 to TRBJ2-3; 14 bases are shared with TRBD2. The CDR3 totals 18 residues. The germline V gene has CDR1 ENHRY and CDR2 SYGVKD. The V and J ends lost 4 bases and 1 base, in that order; junction bases with no gene match: 7. The CDR3 coding sequence is TGTGCCATCAGTGGCGCCGGGACTAGCGGGGGACGCACAGATACGCAGTATTTT. Translated, it gives CAISGAGTSGGRTDTQYF.

V and J are TRBV11-2 and TRBJ2-2; 7 bases map to TRBD1. Germline CDR1 is SGHAT and CDR2 is FQNNGV. This CDR3 has 16 residues. Trimming at V came to 5 bases and at J to 0 bases, leaving 6 bases not matched to a gene. The CDR3 region is CASSLGQLTNTGELFF. The CDR3 nucleotides read TGTGCCAGCAGCCTGGGACAGCTAACGAACACCGGGGAGCTGTTTTTT.

V is TRBV7-9 and J is TRBJ2-3, with 9 bases fitting TRBD2. Germline CDR1 SEHNR, CDR2 FQNEAQ (reference sequence). The CDR3 has 17 residues. The J segment lost 0 bases and the V segment lost 5 bases, leaving 9 bases of the junction unmatched. The CDR3 DNA reads as TGTGCCAGCAGCCCTAGGGCTAGCGGGACTAGCACAGATACGCAGTATTTT. It encodes CASSPRASGTSTDTQYF.

A single count supports this clone. The V and J genes are TRBV11-2 and TRBJ2-1; TRBD1 is a possible D gene (5 bases). The germline V gene encodes CDR1 SGHAT and CDR2 FQNNGV. V was pared by 1 base and J by 4 bases, with 11 bases between. CDR3 size: 15 residues. DNA of the CDR3: TGTGCCAGCAGCTTAGTATCAGGGCCTTACAATGAGCAGTTCTTC. It specifies CASSLVSGPYNEQFF. Full variable domain (rest looked up from reference TRBV11-2 and TRBJ2-1): EAGVAQSPRYKIIEKRQSVAFWCNPISGHATLYWYQQILGQGPKLLIQFQNNGVVDDSQLPKDRFSAERLKGVDSTLKIQPAKLEDSAVYLCASSLVSGPYNEQFFGPGTRLTVL.

The V call is TRBV5-6, the J call TRBJ1-2, with D hard to call. Germline V CDR1 and CDR2: SGHDT, YYEEEE. The length of the CDR3 is 16 residues. With 4 bases removed from V and 1 base from J, the gap between germline ends came to 17 bases. Written as DNA, the CDR3 is TGTGCCAGCAGCCGGAGGTTGGGTGAGCTTAACTATGGCTACACCTTC. Translating gives CASSRRLGELNYGYTF.

CDR3 loop: CASSMRARNEQFF. In DNA form, the CDR3 reads TGTGCCAGCAGTATGAGGGCCCGCAATGAGCAGTTCTTC. This rearrangement joins TRBV6-6 to TRBJ2-1, with D perhaps matching TRBD2 (5 bases). CDR1 is MNHNY and CDR2 is SVGAGI in the germline V gene (reference sequence). Trimming cost V 5 bases and J 6 bases, with 11 bases left between them. This CDR3 comprises 13 residues.

The gene calls are TRBV28 and TRBJ2-1, with D perhaps matching TRBD2 (5 bases). V was pared by 6 bases and J by 0 bases, with 15 bases between. Germline loops: CDR1 MDHEN, CDR2 SYDVKM. This CDR3 has 16 residues. The CDR3 here is CASSARGVSSYNEQFF. CDR3 DNA: TGTGCCAGCAGCGCACGGGGAGTTAGCTCCTACAATGAGCAGTTCTTC.

The J gene is TRBJ1-5, the V gene TRBV27; TRBD1 aligns across 7 bases. The CDR3 totals 17 residues. Germline CDR1 is MNHEY and CDR2 is SMNVEV (reference sequence). The V and J ends lost 5 bases and 2 bases, in that order; junction bases with no gene match: 12. The CDR3 loop is CASSPLHGGGGNQPQHF. CDR3 nucleotide sequence: TGTGCCAGCAGTCCGCTCCACGGAGGGGGCGGCAATCAGCCCCAGCATTTT.

The rearrangement joins TRBV30 to TRBJ2-1; tentative D call: TRBD2 (6 bases). CDR3 length: 14 amino acids. V gave up 2 bases and J gave up 0 bases, with 8 bases separating them. Per the germline V gene, CDR1 is GTSNPN and CDR2 is SVGIG (reference sequence). CDR3 coding DNA: TGTGCCTGGAGTAGGGGAGGCTCCTACAATGAGCAGTTCTTC. It specifies CAWSRGGSYNEQFF. The whole variable domain, filled in from reference TRBV30 and TRBJ2-1, reads SQTIHQWPATLVQPVGSPLSLECTVEGTSNPNLYWYRQAAGRGLQLLFYSVGIGQISSEVPQNLSASRPQDRQFILSSKKLLLSDSGFYLCAWSRGGSYNEQFFGPGTRLTVL.

The chain carries TRBV2 and TRBJ2-1, with 7 bases identical to TRBD2. This CDR3 contains 15 residues. Per germline, CDR1 SNHLY and CDR2 FYNNEI. The J segment lost 7 bases and the V segment lost 8 bases, leaving 14 bases of the junction unmatched. CDR3 DNA: TGTGCCAGCGGAATTTTACGGGAGGTTGAGAATGAGCAGTTCTTC. Protein product: CASGILREVENEQFF.

This sequence joins TRBV23-1 and TRBJ1-1; the D is unclear. TRBV23-1 belongs to the ORF category, with a function that is uncertain. This CDR3 region has 12 residues. V lost 11 bases, J lost 3 bases, and 13 bases lay in between. CDR3 DNA: TGCGCCCGGCCGAGTGCGGACACTGAAGCTTTCTTT. This sequence encodes CARPSADTEAFF.

CDR3 amino acids: CASSLGGQLHYGYTF. CDR3 DNA: TGTGCCAGCAGCTTAGGGGGACAGCTTCACTATGGCTACACCTTC. The V call is TRBV5-6, the J call TRBJ1-2; 7 bases map to TRBD1. The germline V gene encodes CDR1 SGHDT and CDR2 YYEEEE. V was clipped by 2 bases and J by 3 bases; unmatched bases: 7. The CDR3 has 15 amino acids.

The chain employs TRBV9 and TRBJ2-1; 8 nucleotides align to TRBD2. CDR3 length: 15 residues. From germline, CDR1 is SGDLS and CDR2 YYNGEE. Germline trimming cut 0 bases from V and 10 bases from J; bases unmatched to any gene: 9. This CDR3 is CASSVGSGRSWEQFF. In nucleotides, the CDR3 is TGTGCCAGCAGCGTAGGAAGCGGGAGATCCTGGGAGCAGTTCTTC.

This clone was seen a handful of times. This chain joins TRBV7-9 and TRBJ1-5; a possible D gene is TRBD1 (6 bases). The V gene lost 2 bases and the J gene lost 3 bases, with 17 bases spanning the gap. CDR1 is SEHNR, CDR2 FQNEAQ, per germline (reference sequence). CDR3 length equals 17 residues. The CDR3 region is CASSLSRDINPNQPQHF. In DNA form, the CDR3 reads TGTGCCAGCAGCTTATCCCGGGACATCAACCCCAATCAGCCCCAGCATTTT.